This T cell receptor beta chain was identified in a study of CD8+ T cells in alopecia areata. Findings and caveats of the study: An increase in clonality over normal scalp was evident in lesional scalp, especially alopecia totalis/universalis. One nonresponder makes the tie between baseline CD8+ expansion and response uncertain. Resident alphabeta T cells of normal skin are also sequenced in scalp samples.

This clone has more than one count but fewer than ten. Antigen unknown. Trimming took 3 bases from V and 4 from J, leaving 6 bases between them. Germline V gene sequence: CDR1 MNHEY, CDR2 SMNVEV (reference sequence). The CDR3 sequence is 13 residues long. Treatment here: oral pan-JAK inhibitor, 5-10 mg twice daily. The sequencing template was cDNA reverse transcribed from extracted RNA. Produced via immunoSEQ multiplex PCR; TCRdb's table is partial and in-frame only. The sample contains roughly 200,000 clones, 50% to 65% of which appear only once. The chain couples TRBV27 to TRBJ2-2; no clear D gene. The sample consisted of CD8+ T cells sorted from blood, taken at week 24, from a patient treated with tofacitinib. This receptor was taken from a human donor with alopecia areata. The CDR3 protein is CASSFLGTGELFF. The CDR3 DNA is TGTGCCAGCAGTTTTTTGGGCACCGGGGAGCTGTTTTTT.